The sequence of this T cell receptor beta chain was determined in a study of T cell repertoires in cytomegalovirus infection. Study-level information: Both recently identified HLA-C-restricted and well-studied HLA-B-restricted CMV epitopes were used in the study. Study-level points and caveats: CMV-specific TCR beta clonotypes restricted by HLA-C were the ones dominating the ex vivo response. Of the TCR beta families, the public ones yielded a cumulative frequency that identified carriers of CMV plus the relevant HLA.

The germline V and J ends were trimmed by 5 bases and 7 bases, with 9 bases remaining between them. Germline V CDR1 and CDR2: SGHVS, FQNEAQ. The CDR3 runs to 12 residues. Comment on this clonotype: Its antigen is still unknown.

TCRdb passed the reads through MiXCR, listing each CDR3 protein once. Among about 920,000 distinct CDR3 sequences listed, around 32% were seen once. The clonotype originates from a human donor in good health (CMV status not recorded). Some clones in this sample may be carry-over from other donors' samples. Material: cultured CD8+ T cells from PBMCs, obtained from culture after CMV antigen stimulation. The rearrangement uses TRBV7-8 and TRBJ2-4; D may be TRBD1 (7 bases). CDR3 in amino acids: CASSAGQNIQYF. DNA for the CDR3: TGTGCCAGCAGCGCGGGACAGAACATTCAGTACTTC.